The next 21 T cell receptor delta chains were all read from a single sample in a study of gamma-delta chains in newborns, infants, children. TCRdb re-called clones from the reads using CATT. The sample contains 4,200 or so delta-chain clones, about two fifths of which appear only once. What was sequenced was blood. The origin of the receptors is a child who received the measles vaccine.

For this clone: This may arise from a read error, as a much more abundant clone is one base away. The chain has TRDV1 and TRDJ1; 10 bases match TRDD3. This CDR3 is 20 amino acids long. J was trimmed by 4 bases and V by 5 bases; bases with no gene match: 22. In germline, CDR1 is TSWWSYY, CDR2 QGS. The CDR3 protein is CALGSPLYWGMGSNIDKLIF. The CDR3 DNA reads TGTGCTCTTGGGTCACCCTTATACTGGGGGATGGGGTCGAACATCGATAAACTCATCTTT.

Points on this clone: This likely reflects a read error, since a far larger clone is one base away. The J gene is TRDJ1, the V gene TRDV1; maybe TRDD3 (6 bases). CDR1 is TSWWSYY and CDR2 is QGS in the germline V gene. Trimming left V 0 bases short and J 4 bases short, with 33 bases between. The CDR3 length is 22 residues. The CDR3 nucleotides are TGTGCTCTTGGGGAACTGCCCTACCCTTACTGGCTGGGGTACGGGTACAACGATAAACTCATCTTT. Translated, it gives CALGELPYPYWLGYGYNDKLIF.

CDR3 bases: TGTGCTCTTGGGGAACTCCCCCTCTGGGGAGCCTGGGGATTGTACACCGATAAACTCATCTTT. As protein: CALGELPLWGAWGLYTDKLIF. The V and J genes are TRDV1 and TRDJ1; D perhaps matches TRDD3 (6 bases). Germline values: CDR1 TSWWSYY, CDR2 QGS. V shed 0 bases and J shed 0 bases, with 26 bases lying between them. The CDR3 is 21 residues long.

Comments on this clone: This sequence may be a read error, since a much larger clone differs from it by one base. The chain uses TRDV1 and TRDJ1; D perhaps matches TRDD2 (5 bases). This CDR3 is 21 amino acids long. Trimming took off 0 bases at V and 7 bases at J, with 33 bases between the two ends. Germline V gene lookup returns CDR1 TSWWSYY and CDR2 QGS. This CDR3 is CALGELGRTPSLGSVVGKLIF. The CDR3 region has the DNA TGTGCTCTTGGGGAACTAGGAAGAACGCCTTCACTCGGTAGCGTGGTTGGTAAACTCATCTTT.

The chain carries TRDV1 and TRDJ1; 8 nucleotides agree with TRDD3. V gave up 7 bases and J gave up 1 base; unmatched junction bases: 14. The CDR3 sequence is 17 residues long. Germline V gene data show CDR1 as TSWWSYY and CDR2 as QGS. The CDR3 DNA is TGTGCTCTTGTGACTGTCCTACTGGGGGGTCCCACCGATAAACTCATCTTT. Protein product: CALVTVLLGGPTDKLIF.

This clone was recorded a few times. The CDR3 region has the DNA TGTGCTCTTGTTTTGTCCTACGGTGATAGAGCCGATAAACTCATCTTT. This encodes CALVLSYGDRADKLIF. The rearrangement uses TRDV1 and TRDJ1; D is perhaps TRDD2 (6 bases). Trimming removed 7 bases at V and 3 bases at J, with 21 bases between. Germline CDR1 and CDR2: TSWWSYY and QGS. The CDR3 consists of 16 residues.

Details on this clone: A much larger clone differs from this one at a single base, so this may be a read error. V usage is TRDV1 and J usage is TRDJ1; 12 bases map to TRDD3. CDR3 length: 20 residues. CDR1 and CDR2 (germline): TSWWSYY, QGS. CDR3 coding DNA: TGTGCTCTTGGGGAGTCGGCCTTCCCTACTGGGGGATACCTGGGCGATAAACACATCTTT. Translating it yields CALGESAFPTGGYLGDKHIF.

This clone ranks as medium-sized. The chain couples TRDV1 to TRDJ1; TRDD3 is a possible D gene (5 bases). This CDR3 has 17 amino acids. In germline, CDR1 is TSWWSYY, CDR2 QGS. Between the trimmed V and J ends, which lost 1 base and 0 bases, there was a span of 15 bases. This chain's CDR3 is CALGEPGVREYTDKLIF. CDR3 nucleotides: TGTGCTCTTGGGGAACCGGGGGTGAGGGAGTACACCGATAAACTCATCTTT.

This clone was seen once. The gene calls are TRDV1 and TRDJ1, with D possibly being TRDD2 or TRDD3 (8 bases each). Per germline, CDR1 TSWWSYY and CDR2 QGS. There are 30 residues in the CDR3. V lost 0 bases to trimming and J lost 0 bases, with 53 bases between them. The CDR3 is CALGELPPYTLPTFLTGGLHRSPYTDKLIF. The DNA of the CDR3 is TGTGCTCTTGGGGAACTCCCCCCCTACACTCTTCCTACGTTCCTTACTGGGGGCCTCCATAGGTCACCGTACACCGATAAACTCATCTTT.

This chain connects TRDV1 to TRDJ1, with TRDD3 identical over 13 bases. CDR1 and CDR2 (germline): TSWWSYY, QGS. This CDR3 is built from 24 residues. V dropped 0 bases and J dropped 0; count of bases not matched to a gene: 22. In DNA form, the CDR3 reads TGTGCTCTTGGGGAACTCACTCTCTTCCTACGCCGTACTGGGGGATACGCATACACCGATAAACTCATCTTT. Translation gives CALGELTLFLRRTGGYAYTDKLIF.

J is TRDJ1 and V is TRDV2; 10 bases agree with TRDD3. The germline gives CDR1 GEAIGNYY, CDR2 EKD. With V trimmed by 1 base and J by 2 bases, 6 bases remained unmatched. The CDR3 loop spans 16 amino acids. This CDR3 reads CACDTIGLGDTDKLIF. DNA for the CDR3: TGTGCCTGTGACACAATCGGACTGGGGGATACCGATAAACTCATCTTT.

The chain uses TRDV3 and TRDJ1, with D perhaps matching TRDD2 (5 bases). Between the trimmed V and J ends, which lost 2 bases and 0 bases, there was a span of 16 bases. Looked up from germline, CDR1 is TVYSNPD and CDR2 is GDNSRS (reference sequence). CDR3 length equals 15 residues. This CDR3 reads CAFSPTIPYTDKLIF. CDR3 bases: TGTGCCTTTTCCCCTACCATCCCGTACACCGATAAACTCATCTTT. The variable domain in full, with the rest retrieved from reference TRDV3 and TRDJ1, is CDKVTQSSPDQTVASGSEVVLLCTYDTVYSNPDLFWYRIRPDYSFQFVFYGDNSRSEGADFTQGRFSVKHILTQKAFHLVISPVRTEDSATYYCAFSPTIPYTDKLIFGKGTRVTVEP.

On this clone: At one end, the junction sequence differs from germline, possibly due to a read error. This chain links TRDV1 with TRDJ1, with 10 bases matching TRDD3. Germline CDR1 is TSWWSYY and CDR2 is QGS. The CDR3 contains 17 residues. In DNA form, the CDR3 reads TGTGCTCTTGGTCTCAGACGACTGGGGGATCTTACCGATAAGCTCATCTTT. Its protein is CALGLRRLGDLTDKLIF.

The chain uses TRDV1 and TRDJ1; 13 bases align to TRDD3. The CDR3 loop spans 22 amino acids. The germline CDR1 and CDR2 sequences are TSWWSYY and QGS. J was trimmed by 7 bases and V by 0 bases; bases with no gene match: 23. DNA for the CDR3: TGTGCTCTTGGGGAACTAGATCGTTCCTACCAAATACTGGGGGATACGCCAGTTAAACTCATCTTT. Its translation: CALGELDRSYQILGDTPVKLIF.

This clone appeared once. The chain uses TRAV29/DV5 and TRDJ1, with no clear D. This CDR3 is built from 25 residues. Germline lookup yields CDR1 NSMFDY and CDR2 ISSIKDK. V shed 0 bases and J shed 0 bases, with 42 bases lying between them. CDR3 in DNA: TGTGCAGCAAGCGCGCGGGCTACTGAGGAGAACATGGTTGAGGATGTGGAAGGGTACACCGATAAACTCATCTTT. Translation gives CAASARATEENMVEDVEGYTDKLIF.

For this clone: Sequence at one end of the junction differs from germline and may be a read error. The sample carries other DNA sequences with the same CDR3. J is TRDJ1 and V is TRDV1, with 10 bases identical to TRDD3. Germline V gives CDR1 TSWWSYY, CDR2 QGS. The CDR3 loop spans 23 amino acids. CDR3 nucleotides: TGTGCTCTTGGAGAACTTATTCTTGTACTGGGGGATGTAGGGGCGGGGTACACCGATAAACTCATCTTT. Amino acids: CALGELILVLGDVGAGYTDKLIF.

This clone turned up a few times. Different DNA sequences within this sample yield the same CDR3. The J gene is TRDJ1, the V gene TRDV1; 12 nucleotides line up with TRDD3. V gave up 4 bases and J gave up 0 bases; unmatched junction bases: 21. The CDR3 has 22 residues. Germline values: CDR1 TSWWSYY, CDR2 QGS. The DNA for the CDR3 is TGTGCTCTTGGGGCCCCTGGCCTTCCTAACATACTGGGGGATACCGACACCGATAAACTCATCTTT. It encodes CALGAPGLPNILGDTDTDKLIF.

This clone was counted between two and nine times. This CDR3 is CALVQYLSDWGIRGGYTDKLIF. The DNA of the CDR3 is TGTGCTCTTGTGCAGTATCTATCCGACTGGGGGATACGTGGGGGGTACACCGATAAACTCATCTTT. The chain employs TRDV1 and TRDJ1, with 13 positions matching TRDD3. With V trimmed by 7 bases and J by 0 bases, 23 bases remained unmatched. Germline V gene lookup returns CDR1 TSWWSYY and CDR2 QGS. The CDR3 contains 22 residues.

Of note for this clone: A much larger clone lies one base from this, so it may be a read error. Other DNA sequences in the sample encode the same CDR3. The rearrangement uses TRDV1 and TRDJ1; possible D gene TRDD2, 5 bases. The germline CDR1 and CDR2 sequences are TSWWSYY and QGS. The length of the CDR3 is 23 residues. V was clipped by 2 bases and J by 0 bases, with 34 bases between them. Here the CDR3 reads CALGEGALGPSGGGLGDTDKLIF. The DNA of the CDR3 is TGTGCTCTTGGGGAAGGAGCGTTGGGTCCTAGTGGTGGAGGCTTGGGAGACACCGATAAACTCATCTTT.

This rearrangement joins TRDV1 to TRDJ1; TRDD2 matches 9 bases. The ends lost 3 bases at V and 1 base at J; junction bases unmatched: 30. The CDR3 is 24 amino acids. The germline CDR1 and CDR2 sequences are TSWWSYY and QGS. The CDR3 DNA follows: TGTGCTCTTGGGGACCTAGCCCCGCCTTCCTACCTCTCCAATGGTGATCCAGCCACCGATAAACTCATCTTT. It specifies CALGDLAPPSYLSNGDPATDKLIF.

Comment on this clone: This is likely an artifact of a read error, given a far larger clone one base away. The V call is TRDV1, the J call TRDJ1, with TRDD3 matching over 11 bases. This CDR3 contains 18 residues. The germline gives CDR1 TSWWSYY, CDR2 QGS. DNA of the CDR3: TGTGCTCTTAGGGAAGCTAACTGGGGGATAGAAAACACCGATAAACTCATCTTT. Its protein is CALREANWGIENTDKLIF.